These 30 T cell receptor beta chains originate from one sample sequenced in a study of CD8 T cells in ankylosing spondylitis. Findings and limits, study-wide: A motif in TCR beta, a set of eight highly homologous variants, appeared characteristic of ankylosing spondylitis blood.

TCRdb reprocessed the 5' RACE reads via MiXCR and lists one record per CDR3 protein. The sample includes 400,000 to 450,000 distinct CDR3 sequences, approximately 17% of them seen just once. No antigen has been identified for these receptors. Sequences were obtained from blood, either unsorted or a sorted T cell fraction (not recorded which). Receptors originate from a male donor with ankylosing spondylitis.

This clonotype was detected only a few times. The chain uses TRBV10-2 and TRBJ1-2, with 10 bases fitting TRBD1. With V trimmed by 3 bases and J by 1 base, 5 bases remained unmatched. CDR3 length equals 16 residues. Germline V gene data show CDR1 as WSHSY and CDR2 as SAAADI. The CDR3 DNA follows: TGCGCCAGCAGTGAACCCGACAGGGGGCTTAACTATGGCTACACCTTC. Translation gives CASSEPDRGLNYGYTF.

This clonotype was seen a handful of times. The chain links TRBV12-3 or TRBV12-4 to TRBJ1-4, with a weak D call TRBD1 (5 bases). CDR3 length: 15 amino acids. The V gene lost 6 bases and the J gene lost 5 bases, with 16 bases spanning the gap. DNA for the CDR3: TGTGCCAGCAGGGCCGCCGGGACGGAGAATGAAAAACTGTTTTTT. It encodes CASRAAGTENEKLFF.

This clonotype came up many times. The V call is TRBV3-1, the J call TRBJ1-1; D unclear. Germline CDR1 and CDR2: LGHDT and YNNKEL (reference sequence). The CDR3 is 13 amino acids. Between the trimmed V and J ends, which lost 6 bases and 2 bases, there was a span of 10 bases. The chain's CDR3 is CASRREGNTEAFF. CDR3 DNA: TGTGCCAGCAGACGGGAGGGAAACACTGAAGCTTTCTTT.

This rearrangement joins TRBV7-2 to TRBJ2-6, with a tentative D call TRBD2 (5 bases). The V end lost 3 bases, the J end lost 4 bases, and 7 bases lay between the germline ends. The CDR3 is made up of 14 amino acids. CDR1 is SGHTA and CDR2 is FQGNSA in the germline V gene. CDR3 residues: CASSFGLGANVLTF. The CDR3 coding sequence is TGTGCCAGCAGCTTTGGACTCGGGGCCAACGTCCTGACTTTC. Combining the CDR3 with reference TRBV7-2 and TRBJ2-6 gives the whole variable domain GAGVSQSPSNKVTEKGKDVELRCDPISGHTALYWYRQSLGQGLEFLIYFQGNSAPDKSGLPSDRFSAERTGGSVSTLTIQRTQQEDSAVYLCASSFGLGANVLTFGAGSRLTVL.

This clonotype occurred a few times. The chain carries TRBV18 and TRBJ2-7; D is uncertain. Germline loops: CDR1 KGHSH, CDR2 LQKENI. The CDR3 runs to 13 residues. Trimming left V 3 bases short and J 4 bases short, with 10 bases between. The CDR3 DNA is TGTGCCAGCTCACCTTCGCGAGATTACGAGCAGTACTTC. It specifies CASSPSRDYEQYF. Supplemented by reference TRBV18 and TRBJ2-7, the full variable domain reads NAGVMQNPRHLVRRRGQEARLRCSPMKGHSHVYWYRQLPEEGLKFMVYLQKENIIDESGMPKERFSAEFPKEGPSILRIQQVVRGDSAAYFCASSPSRDYEQYFGPGTRLTVT.

The chain combines TRBV5-1 with TRBJ2-7, with a possible D match to TRBD1 (7 bases). Germline loops: CDR1 SGHRS, CDR2 YFSETQ. With 4 bases removed from V and 3 bases from J, the gap between germline ends came to 14 bases. This CDR3 comprises 14 residues. The CDR3 spells CASSPTRGDYEQYF. DNA of the CDR3: TGCGCCAGCAGCCCAACCAGGGGGGACTACGAGCAGTACTTC.

The CDR3 nucleotides are TGCAGCGTTGAAGGACAGATCACCGGGGAGCTGTTTTTT. Translating it yields CSVEGQITGELFF. The chain links TRBV29-1 to TRBJ2-2, with a possible D match to TRBD1 (5 bases). Germline-derived CDR1 and CDR2 are SQVTM and ANQGSEA. Trimming took 1 base from V and 4 from J, leaving 7 bases between them. The CDR3 is made up of 13 amino acids.

V is TRBV7-6 and J is TRBJ1-3; possibly TRBD1 for D (6 bases). The CDR3 consists of 15 residues. V was cut by 0 bases and J by 4 bases, with 10 bases left in between. Germline values: CDR1 SGHVS, CDR2 FNYEAQ. CDR3 sequence reads: CASSLAQGAGNTIYF. CDR3 DNA sequence: TGTGCCAGCAGCTTAGCACAGGGAGCCGGAAACACCATATATTTT.

The chain employs TRBV5-6 and TRBJ2-2, with a weak D call TRBD1 (6 bases). Germline CDR1 is SGHDT and CDR2 is YYEEEE. Trimming removed 0 bases from V and 1 base from J, with 10 bases in between. The CDR3 spans 16 residues. The CDR3 nucleotides are TGTGCCAGCAGCTTGGCCTCCAGGGGGAACACCGGGGAGCTGTTTTTT. Protein sequence: CASSLASRGNTGELFF.

This clonotype has a handful of counts. CDR3 in DNA: TGTGCCAGCAGTTTATATTCGGAGGGGAAGTTCTTC. Protein sequence: CASSLYSEGKFF. The V gene is TRBV28, the J gene TRBJ2-1; D is possibly TRBD2 (6 bases). The CDR3 spans 12 residues. Germline V CDR1 and CDR2: MDHEN, SYDVKM. The V gene lost 1 base and the J gene lost 14 bases, with 12 bases spanning the gap.

This clonotype was counted between two and nine times. The chain recombines TRBV30 with TRBJ2-1; 11 bases line up with TRBD2. Germline-derived CDR1 and CDR2 are GTSNPN and SVGIG (reference sequence). This CDR3 has 16 amino acids. V shed 1 base, J shed 2 bases, and the junction held 4 bases outside the gene matches. The CDR3 is CAWSALLAGAYNEQFF. The CDR3 DNA is TGTGCCTGGAGTGCACTACTAGCGGGAGCCTACAATGAGCAGTTCTTC.

The CDR3 reads CSASPRRKAGTEAFF. CDR3 coding DNA: TGCAGTGCTAGCCCGCGTCGAAAAGCCGGGACTGAAGCTTTCTTT. The gene calls are TRBV20-1 and TRBJ1-1; D is ambiguous. CDR3 size: 15 residues. Germline CDR1 is DFQATT and CDR2 is SNEGSKA (reference sequence). Trimming stripped 3 bases from V and 5 bases from J, with 19 bases between.

This clonotype was counted at least ten times. The CDR3 loop reads CASSTSSSYNEQFF. The CDR3 coding sequence is TGTGCCAGCTCGACCTCAAGCTCCTACAATGAGCAGTTCTTC. The rearrangement joins TRBV27 to TRBJ2-1; D uncertain. Trimming stripped 8 bases from V and 0 bases from J, with 11 bases between. CDR1 and CDR2 (germline): MNHEY, SMNVEV (reference sequence). The CDR3 is made up of 14 amino acids.

This clonotype was observed a few times. This rearrangement joins TRBV15 to TRBJ2-7; possibly TRBD1 for D (5 bases). The germline V gene has CDR1 LNHNV and CDR2 YYDKDF (reference sequence). Deletions cut 0 bases from V and 5 bases from J, with 14 bases between. The CDR3 loop spans 15 amino acids. The CDR3 sequence: CATSRDPGMGNEQYF. The CDR3 DNA sequence: TGTGCCACCAGCAGAGATCCAGGGATGGGCAACGAGCAGTACTTC. Using reference TRBV15 and TRBJ2-7 for the parts outside the CDR3, the full variable domain is DAMVIQNPRYQVTQFGKPVTLSCSQTLNHNVMYWYQQKSSQAPKLLFHYYDKDFNNEADTPDNFQSRRPNTSFCFLDIRSPGLGDTAMYLCATSRDPGMGNEQYFGPGTRLTVT.

In this sample, this clonotype turned up a few times. The chain employs TRBV12-3 or TRBV12-4 and TRBJ2-5; D unclear. This CDR3 region has 14 residues. V was pared by 3 bases and J by 7 bases, with 15 bases between. CDR3 coding DNA: TGTGCCAGCAGTTTGTCGTCTTCGGGTCGGACCCAGTACTTC. It yields the protein CASSLSSSGRTQYF.

The chain is built from TRBV13 and TRBJ1-2; no clear D gene. The V end lost 5 bases, the J end lost 3 bases, and 10 bases lay between the germline ends. CDR1 is PRHDT and CDR2 is FYEKMQ in the germline V gene (reference sequence). The CDR3 runs 13 residues. CDR3 region: CASSPRFDYGYTF. DNA for the CDR3: TGTGCCAGCAGCCCCCGGTTCGACTATGGCTACACCTTC.

The chain couples TRBV7-2 to TRBJ2-1; perhaps TRBD2 as D (5 bases). V lost 0 bases, J lost 7 bases, and 10 bases lay in between. The germline CDR1 and CDR2 sequences are SGHTA and FQGNSA. This CDR3 comprises 14 residues. The CDR3 bases are TGTGCCAGCAGCTTAGCGCCTAGCTTGAATGAGCAGTTCTTC. Translating it yields CASSLAPSLNEQFF.

The CDR3 DNA sequence: TGTGCCAGCAGTCTACTGCCAGTGGAGCAGTTCTTC. This translates into CASSLLPVEQFF. J is TRBJ2-1 and V is TRBV12-3 or TRBV12-4; unclear D gene. V was cut by 5 bases and J by 10 bases, with 12 bases left in between. The CDR3 runs 12 residues.

This clonotype was seen only once. The chain links TRBV7-3 to TRBJ2-3, with D possibly matching TRBD2 (6 bases). Trimming pared 5 bases from V and 2 bases from J, leaving 14 bases between. The CDR3 covers 15 residues. CDR1 SGHTA and CDR2 FQGTGA come from the germline V gene. CDR3 protein: CASSPGGRDTDTQYF. The CDR3 nucleotides are TGTGCCAGCAGCCCAGGAGGGCGGGACACAGATACGCAGTATTTT.

The chain couples TRBV5-6 to TRBJ2-7; 7 bases line up with TRBD1. The CDR3 runs to 18 residues. CDR1 and CDR2 from the germline V gene are SGHDT and YYEEEE. The J segment lost 0 bases and the V segment lost 5 bases, leaving 17 bases of the junction unmatched. CDR3 bases: TGTGCCAGCAGGCCGACAGGGTTATCGGCCGAATCCTCCTACGAGCAGTACTTC. Translated: CASRPTGLSAESSYEQYF.

This clonotype was counted a few times. This rearrangement joins TRBV4-1 to TRBJ1-2; 7 nucleotides align to TRBD1. CDR3 length equals 15 residues. V lost 4 bases to trimming and J lost 0 bases; unmatched junction nucleotides: 5. CDR1 is MGHRA, CDR2 YSYEKL, per germline. The CDR3 is CASSLGQAANYGYTF. The CDR3 region has the DNA TGCGCCAGCAGCCTAGGACAGGCCGCTAACTATGGCTACACCTTC.

The V and J genes are TRBV7-9 and TRBJ1-6, with unresolved D. Per germline, CDR1 SEHNR and CDR2 FQNEAQ (reference sequence). The V end was cut by 2 bases, the J end by 0 bases, with 11 bases between. The CDR3 covers 17 residues. The DNA of the CDR3 is TGTGCCAGCAGCTTATTTATGGGCTACTCCTATAATTCACCCCTCCACTTT. Encoded protein: CASSLFMGYSYNSPLHF.

This chain joins TRBV2 and TRBJ1-5; D remains unclear. This CDR3 spans 16 amino acids. The germline V and J ends were trimmed by 3 bases and 2 bases, with 14 bases remaining between them. Per the germline V gene, CDR1 is SNHLY and CDR2 is FYNNEI. CDR3 bases: TGTGCCAGCAGTGAGGGTGTCTTACGGGGCAATCAGCCCCAGCATTTT. As protein: CASSEGVLRGNQPQHF.

V and J are TRBV20-1 and TRBJ1-1, with 7 bases fitting TRBD1. The CDR3 runs to 14 residues. Germline V gene lookup returns CDR1 DFQATT and CDR2 SNEGSKA (reference sequence). V was pared by 3 bases and J by 0 bases, with 4 bases of the junction left unmatched. The CDR3 protein is CSASRTGMNTEAFF. In DNA form, the CDR3 reads TGCAGTGCTAGCCGGACAGGTATGAACACTGAAGCTTTCTTT.

This sequence joins TRBV13 and TRBJ2-7, with D tentatively TRBD1 (7 bases). The germline V and J ends were trimmed by 0 bases and 6 bases, with 15 bases remaining between them. The CDR3 spans 15 residues. Germline V gene data show CDR1 as PRHDT and CDR2 as FYEKMQ (reference sequence). CDR3 bases: TGTGCCAGCAGCTTAGGGGGCAGGGGGGTAGGCGAGCAGTACTTC. As protein: CASSLGGRGVGEQYF. Full variable domain (rest looked up from reference TRBV13 and TRBJ2-7): AAGVIQSPRHLIKEKRETATLKCYPIPRHDTVYWYQQGPGQDPQFLISFYEKMQSDKGSIPDRFSAQQFSDYHSELNMSSLELGDSALYFCASSLGGRGVGEQYFGPGTRLTVT.

The chain is built from TRBV27 and TRBJ1-2; 10 bases fit TRBD1. The CDR3 length is 16 residues. V gave up 3 bases and J gave up 1 base; unmatched junction bases: 5. Germline V gives CDR1 MNHEY, CDR2 SMNVEV (reference sequence). CDR3 sequence: CASSFYGQGVNYGYTF. CDR3 nucleotide sequence: TGTGCCAGCAGTTTTTACGGACAGGGGGTTAACTATGGCTACACCTTC.

The table lists this clonotype with many counts. This rearrangement joins TRBV11-2 to TRBJ2-1, with D hard to call. This CDR3 has 15 residues. The V and J ends lost 0 bases and 6 bases respectively, with 12 bases between them. Germline CDR1 SGHAT, CDR2 FQNNGV. The CDR3 is CASSLDLLLSNEQFF. CDR3 sequence (DNA): TGTGCCAGCAGCTTAGATCTACTACTAAGCAATGAGCAGTTCTTC. Drawing the rest from reference TRBV11-2 and TRBJ2-1, the complete variable domain is EAGVAQSPRYKIIEKRQSVAFWCNPISGHATLYWYQQILGQGPKLLIQFQNNGVVDDSQLPKDRFSAERLKGVDSTLKIQPAKLEDSAVYLCASSLDLLLSNEQFFGPGTRLTVL.

The chain couples TRBV6-5 to TRBJ1-1; D is ambiguous. V lost 0 bases to trimming and J lost 4 bases, with 6 bases between them. This CDR3 spans 13 amino acids. Germline lookup yields CDR1 MNHEY and CDR2 SVGAGI. CDR3 in DNA: TGTGCCAGCAGTTACTCGTATAGCACTGAAGCTTTCTTT. Its translation is CASSYSYSTEAFF.

The V gene is TRBV6-2 or TRBV6-3, the J gene TRBJ1-1; D is unresolved. This CDR3 comprises 15 residues. The ends were cut back, 6 bases at V and 0 bases at J, with 14 bases in the middle. The germline gives CDR1 MNHEY, CDR2 SVGEGT. This CDR3 reads CASSPGWVVNTEAFF. CDR3 nucleotide sequence: TGTGCCAGCAGCCCGGGGTGGGTCGTGAACACTGAAGCTTTCTTT.

The chain is built from TRBV5-1 and TRBJ2-7; the D gene could be TRBD1 or TRBD2 (5 bases each). The CDR3 totals 15 residues. Between the trimmed V and J ends, which lost 2 bases and 0 bases, there was a span of 12 bases. The germline gives CDR1 SGHRS, CDR2 YFSETQ. The CDR3, as DNA: TGCGCCAGCAGCTTCCGGGACGTTAGCTCCTACGAGCAGTACTTC. Amino acid sequence: CASSFRDVSSYEQYF. The entire variable domain, with the rest obtained from reference TRBV5-1 and TRBJ2-7, is as follows: KAGVTQTPRYLIKTRGQQVTLSCSPISGHRSVSWYQQTPGQGLQFLFEYFSETQRNKGNFPGRFSGRQFSNSRSEMNVSTLELGDSALYLCASSFRDVSSYEQYFGPGTRLTVT.